This T cell receptor (beta chain) stems from a study of T cell repertoires in cytomegalovirus infection (dated by TCRdb to about 2019). Regarding the research as a whole: The peptide stimulations were aimed at well-studied HLA-B-restricted epitopes as well as recently identified HLA-C-restricted CMV epitopes, whose presentation resists viral immunomodulation. Donor HLA type was relevant to the analysis, because carriage of CMV infection together with the matching HLA type was indicated by public TCR beta signatures. General conclusions and limits of the study: The ex vivo response was dominated by HLA-C-restricted CMV-specific TCR beta clonotypes, which also provided the single most frequent clonotype in two of eight donors. In both this cohort and an independent cohort of 352 donors, the cumulative frequency of public TCR beta family members distinguished carriers of CMV infection plus the relevant HLA type.

The intended sense of this specimen's treatment or condition label: in vitro stimulation with specific CMV peptide epitopes to enrich CMV-specific T cells. Sequencing relied on an Illumina HiSeq 1500. The public reads were reanalyzed by TCRdb: fastp trimming at Q25, MiXCR alignment, in-frame beta chains only. When rows share a CDR3 protein, they turn into one entry using the most common DNA and genes. The sample table lists around 300,000 distinct CDR3 sequences, approximately 22% of them with a count of one. Approximately 19% of the sample comes from the top ten. Trimming at the junction amounts to 5 bases on V and 1 base on J, and the germline ends lie 9 bases apart. Measured from the cysteine to the phenylalanine, the CDR3 is 13 residues long. Only the CDR3 portion is preserved as DNA: 39 bases, with reading frame beginning at the first base. CDR1 is given as SGHTA and CDR2 as FQGNSA, both from the germline V gene.

A word on this clonotype: Its specific antigen is unknown. Base-call qualities are not available, and no considerably larger clone is one nucleotide away.

Source: cultured PBMCs, taken from culture after CMV antigen stimulation. The TCR originated in a human donor in good health (CMV status not recorded). Some clones in this sample may be carry-over from other donors' samples. This receptor chain uses TRBV7-2 and TRBJ2-7; TRBD1 is a possible D gene, resting on 5 matching bases. The CDR3 amino acid sequence is: CASSKQESYEQYF. The DNA reads TGTGCCAGCAGCAAACAGGAATCCTACGAGCAGTACTTC. The full variable domain, completed from the reference TRBV7-2 and TRBJ2-7 proteins outside the CDR3, reads GAGVSQSPSNKVTEKGKDVELRCDPISGHTALYWYRQSLGQGLEFLIYFQGNSAPDKSGLPSDRFSAERTGGSVSTLTIQRTQQEDSAVYLCASSKQESYEQYFGPGTRLTVT.